The 5 T cell receptor beta chains in this list originate from one sample, sequenced in a study of blood T cell repertoires in COVID-19. The assay was immunoSEQ multiplex PCR, and TCRdb's table has in-frame clones only and misses some. There are fewer than 50,000 clones in the sample; roughly 92% occur only once, and approximately 0.35% lies in the top ten. The sample taken for sequencing was peripheral blood. These receptors were collected from a man over 45 with COVID-19, enrolled during active disease.

The chain uses TRBV11-2 and TRBJ2-1; D is possibly TRBD2 (6 bases). V lost 3 bases to trimming and J lost 0 bases, with 12 bases between them. In germline, CDR1 is SGHAT, CDR2 FQNNGV. The length of the CDR3 is 16 residues. The chain's CDR3 is CASSLPAGDSYNEQFF. Here the CDR3 DNA reads TGTGCCAGCAGCTTGCCAGCGGGCGACTCCTACAATGAGCAGTTCTTC. Filled out from reference TRBV11-2 and TRBJ2-1, the complete variable domain reads EAGVAQSPRYKIIEKRQSVAFWCNPISGHATLYWYQQILGQGPKLLIQFQNNGVVDDSQLPKDRFSAERLKGVDSTLKIQPAKLEDSAVYLCASSLPAGDSYNEQFFGPGTRLTVL.

The rearrangement links TRBV4-1 to TRBJ2-1, with 7 positions matching TRBD2. Per germline, CDR1 MGHRA and CDR2 YSYEKL. J was trimmed by 6 bases and V by 4 bases; bases with no gene match: 6. The CDR3 consists of 14 residues. The CDR3 region is CASSPRDYGNEQFF. In DNA, the CDR3 is TGCGCCAGCAGCCCCCGGGACTATGGCAATGAGCAGTTCTTC.

The chain uses TRBV10-3 and TRBJ2-1; 9 bases are shared with TRBD2. Germline V gives CDR1 ENHRY, CDR2 SYGVKD. This CDR3 region has 15 residues. V trimming: 4 bases; J trimming: 0 bases; junction bases outside the gene matches: 1. CDR3 in amino acids: CAISVSGSSYNEQFF. As DNA, the CDR3 is TGTGCCATCAGTGTTAGCGGGAGCTCCTACAATGAGCAGTTCTTC.

The chain combines TRBV5-1 with TRBJ1-1; TRBD1 aligns across 11 bases. The CDR3 sequence is 13 residues long. Germline loops: CDR1 SGHRS, CDR2 YFSETQ. Trimming took 4 bases from V and 11 from J; bases not matched to a gene: 7. The CDR3 DNA is TGCGCCAGCAGCCCGGACAGGGGGCGCTTGGCTTTCTTT. Encoded protein: CASSPDRGRLAFF.

CDR3 amino acids: CARDRGQFF. The CDR3 DNA sequence: TGTGCCAGAGACAGGGGACAGTTCTTC. The chain is built from TRBV21-1 and TRBJ2-1; the table assigns TRBD1, which was not confirmed against the DNA. TRBV21-1 is described as a pseudogene. The CDR3 loop spans 9 amino acids.